This T cell receptor beta chain was sequenced in a study of T cells in localized non-small cell lung cancer. The protocol was immunoSEQ multiplex PCR, while the TCRdb copy is restricted to in-frame clones and leaves out a portion. The table shows approximately 31,000 clones, with about nine tenths occurring only once. Trimming removed 7 bases from V and 4 bases from J; junction bases left unmatched: 6. The CDR3 has 15 residues. Germline CDR1 is MNHNY and CDR2 is SVGAGI (reference sequence). Regarding this clone: The antigen is undetermined.

Study results and caveats: In adjacent lung, a median roughly 60 of the top 100 tumor clones were found.

Material: peripheral blood mononuclear cells, obtained before any cancer treatment. V is TRBV6-6 and J is TRBJ2-7; 14 nucleotides agree with TRBD2. The receptor was isolated from a man between 40 and 75 years old with stage III lung adenocarcinoma. Here the CDR3 reads CASIPGTSGGYEQYF. The CDR3 DNA reads TGTGCCAGCATCCCCGGGACTAGCGGGGGTTACGAGCAGTACTTC.